This T cell receptor (beta chain) is drawn from a study of T cells after yellow fever vaccination (dated by TCRdb to the late 2010s). For the study in its entirety: The SMART-Seq v4 Ultra Low Input RNA kit was used to prepare libraries from fractions with low cell numbers. Blood was collected at multiple timepoints before and after primary and secondary immunization, and bulk PBMC replicates and cell subsets were isolated. Bulk TCR alpha and beta repertoires were sequenced longitudinally to track T-cell clones before and after primary and booster YFV17D yellow fever vaccination. Two healthy male donors, one aged 18 to 30 and one aged 30 to 40 years, were included in the cohort.

This clonotype was counted only a few times. Its antigen has not been determined. The input lacks base qualities; no much larger clone sits a single base away. Reading the germline V gene gives CDR1 WSHSY and CDR2 SAAADI. V loses 3 bases at its end and J loses 6 bases; junction bases beyond the gene matches: 6. Taken from cysteine to phenylalanine, the CDR3 has 14 residues. Here the CDR3 DNA is all that survives: 42 bases in frame from base 1. Interpreted using the paper, the treatment or condition label stands for: live attenuated yellow fever vaccine strain. PBMCs were isolated from peripheral blood using a standard Ficoll-Paque protocol. CD4 and CD8 T-cell fractions were isolated with Dynabeads CD4 and CD8 positive selection kits. TriZol was used to extract RNA from bulk PBMCs, from CD4 and CD8 fractions, and from dextramer-positive and dextramer-negative fractions. The investigation overall reported the following: After the booster, most of the clones that had expanded following primary vaccination were detected again (almost 98% of CD4 and 85% to 90% of CD8), which suggests that memory was broadly maintained. Compared with the primary T-cell response, the secondary T-cell response was weaker but faster, peaking on day 5 rather than day 15. Only a couple of donors were included in the study, so the extent to which the findings can be generalized is limited. Computational filtering was required because FACS-sorted repertoires could contain abundant contaminating clonotypes from the bulk population. A small fraction of clonotypes showed up in both the CD4 and CD8 compartments, probably as a result of convergent recombination.

TCR cDNA was synthesized by 5'RACE template switching, through which a universal primer site and unique molecular identifiers were introduced. Priming for cDNA synthesis came from both the TCR alpha and TCR beta constant segments. Libraries were amplified in two PCR steps, with sample barcodes and sequencing adapters added in the second step. Sequencing of the libraries was done on either Illumina HiSeq 2500 (2x100 bp) or NovaSeq (2x150 bp). The original methods were these. Reads were demultiplexed and collapsed into UMI consensus sequences with MIGEC, and V(D)J alignment was performed with MiXCR. Clonotypes responding to the vaccine were identified with edgeR on replicate PBMC samples, with the criteria of FDR below 0.01 and a log2 fold change above 5 up to day 15. Each bulk clonotype received a CD4 or CD8 identity based on whether the sequenced CD4 or CD8 repertoire contained that clonotype at higher abundance. Clones were called with MiXCR by TCRdb after fastp trimmed the public reads at Q25, and only in-frame beta chains were retained. Rows merge per CDR3 protein into single entries with the most common DNA and genes. The V and J calls and clone size are TCRdb's, not the authors'. The sample table lists roughly 260,000 distinct CDR3 sequences, 10% to 15% of them with a count of one. About 0.51% of the sample rests with the top ten.

The receptor comes from a man aged 25 to 45 who received the YFV17D yellow fever vaccine. Recombination connected TRBV10-2 to TRBJ1-1, and TRBD1 aligns with 8 junction nucleotides. Sequencing was performed on CD4+ T cells sorted from PBMCs, taken 45 days after the yellow fever booster vaccination. The nucleotide sequence is TGCGCCAGCAGTGATAGACAGGGGTTCGCTGAAGCTTTCTTT. Its protein reads: CASSDRQGFAEAFF.